This T cell receptor (beta chain) was observed in a study of blood T cells in healthy people across ages. Only a few counts were recorded for this clonotype. Antigen specificity is unknown. Study-wide results and limits: Since the PBMCs were unsorted, naive and antigen-experienced cells could not be conclusively compared.

Using a J-beta primer mix together with a sample-barcoded 5' primer, a second PCR was run for about 6 to 11 cycles. A template-switch adaptor containing 12 random nucleotides labeled each cDNA molecule. Per sample, CDR3-containing paired-end reads numbered at least 3 million. TCRdb re-called the 5' RACE reads with MiXCR, one entry per CDR3 protein. The sample carries about 1,800,000 distinct CDR3 sequences, 28% recorded once. Sequenced sample: blood. The sequence was collected from a woman in her thirties in good health.

DNA for the CDR3: TGTGCCAGCAGCCCCCAAGCGAGTATCCCCGGGGAGCTGTTTTTT. Encoded protein: CASSPQASIPGELFF. The rearrangement uses TRBV7-3 and TRBJ2-2; D not certain. The CDR3 totals 15 residues. The V end lost 5 bases, the J end lost 6 bases, and 16 bases lay between the germline ends. Germline CDR1 reads SGHTA; CDR2 reads FQGTGA.